The 19 T cell receptor beta chains below were found in one sample sequenced in a study of blood T cells in healthy people across ages. A second roughly 7 to 11 cycle PCR used barcoded and J-beta primers. One entry per CDR3 protein results from TCRdb running MiXCR on the 5' RACE reads. The table shows approximately 800,000 distinct CDR3 sequences, with 58% occurring only once. The material sequenced was blood. The receptors derive from a man aged 25-45 years in good health.

This clonotype was seen a handful of times. This chain connects TRBV7-8 to TRBJ2-5; D might be TRBD1 (6 bases). CDR1 and CDR2 (germline): SGHVS, FQNEAQ. Trimming cost V 3 bases and J 5 bases, with 22 bases left between them. CDR3 size: 17 residues. Here the CDR3 DNA reads TGTGCCAGCAGCTTGACCCCATGGGCAGGGGATCGTGAGACCCAGTACTTC. Amino acid sequence: CASSLTPWAGDRETQYF.

The gene calls are TRBV29-1 and TRBJ1-1, with a tentative D call TRBD1 (6 bases). Deletions cut 1 base from V and 4 bases from J, with 25 bases between. CDR3 length equals 18 residues. Germline values: CDR1 SQVTM, CDR2 ANQGSEA. The CDR3 DNA reads TGCAGCGTTGAAGGTTATTCAGGGGTCCGTACCTTTAGCACTGAAGCTTTCTTT. It codes for CSVEGYSGVRTFSTEAFF.

This clonotype was recorded a few times. The CDR3 DNA reads as TGTGCCAGCAGCCGGGACTCCGGCCGACGCTACACCTTC. This gives the protein CASSRDSGRRYTF. The gene calls are TRBV7-9 and TRBJ1-2, with a weak D call TRBD1 (5 bases). V lost 5 bases, J lost 9 bases, and 16 bases lay in between. Germline loops: CDR1 SEHNR, CDR2 FQNEAQ (reference sequence). The CDR3 is 13 amino acids.

The chain uses TRBV7-2 and TRBJ1-6, with no clear D. CDR1 is SGHTA and CDR2 is FQGNSA in the germline V gene. Trimming stripped 1 base from V and 9 bases from J, with 7 bases between. The CDR3 extends over 13 amino acids. The DNA for the CDR3 is TGTGCCAGCAGCTTAGTGGGGAGTTCACCCCTCCACTTT. Residues: CASSLVGSSPLHF.

The chain couples TRBV25-1 to TRBJ1-2; weak D call: TRBD1 (6 bases). This CDR3 is 11 amino acids long. Trimming shortened V by 8 bases and J by 8 bases, and 12 bases separated the two germline ends. Germline assignment: CDR1 MGHDK and CDR2 SYGVNS. The CDR3 protein is CASWGHLGYTF. CDR3 bases: TGTGCCAGCTGGGGACACTTAGGCTACACCTTC.

This chain joins TRBV11-2 and TRBJ2-7; D is ambiguous. Germline CDR1 is SGHAT and CDR2 is FQNNGV. V shed 1 base and J shed 7 bases, with 11 bases lying between them. The CDR3 totals 13 residues. The CDR3 region is CASSLGSTREQYF. CDR3 DNA: TGTGCCAGCAGCTTAGGATCCACGAGGGAGCAGTACTTC. Full variable domain (remainder filled in from reference TRBV11-2 and TRBJ2-7): EAGVAQSPRYKIIEKRQSVAFWCNPISGHATLYWYQQILGQGPKLLIQFQNNGVVDDSQLPKDRFSAERLKGVDSTLKIQPAKLEDSAVYLCASSLGSTREQYFGPGTRLTVT.

The V gene is TRBV7-3, the J gene TRBJ2-1; a weak D match, TRBD2 (6 bases). The J call is uncertain, as TRBJ2-7 better fits the DNA end. Germline loops: CDR1 SGHTA, CDR2 FQGTGA. This CDR3 contains 16 residues. In DNA, the CDR3 is TGTGCCAGCAGCGTTAAAGCCGCGGGATCCTACAATGAGCAGTACTTC. Protein product: CASSVKAAGSYNEQYF.

The rearrangement links TRBV27 to TRBJ2-7; TRBD2 aligns across 10 bases. CDR3 length equals 15 residues. Germline CDR1 and CDR2: MNHEY and SMNVEV (reference sequence). V gave up 6 bases and J gave up 3 bases; unmatched junction bases: 8. The CDR3 nucleotides are TGTGCCAGCAGCCTCACTAGCGGGGCCTTCTACGAGCAGTACTTC. The encoded protein is CASSLTSGAFYEQYF.

The chain joins TRBV29-1 to TRBJ2-5; the D is unclear. The CDR3 is made up of 12 amino acids. Trimming stripped 4 bases from V and 5 bases from J, with 11 bases between. Germline values: CDR1 SQVTM, CDR2 ANQGSEA. The chain's CDR3 is CSVAWGGETQYF. The DNA for the CDR3 is TGCAGCGTTGCTTGGGGTGGGGAGACCCAGTACTTC.

J is TRBJ1-6 and V is TRBV20-1; D gene ambiguous. The CDR3 has 14 amino acids. Between the trimmed V and J ends, which lost 3 bases and 9 bases, there was a span of 15 bases. Germline CDR1 reads DFQATT; CDR2 reads SNEGSKA (reference sequence). In DNA form, the CDR3 reads TGCAGTGCTAGTGCGCGATTTCCTAGTTCACCCCTCCACTTT. Translating it yields CSASARFPSSPLHF.

This clonotype showed up just a few times. This sequence joins TRBV7-2 and TRBJ2-5, with D perhaps assigned TRBD1 or TRBD2 (5 bases each). The CDR3 sequence is 15 residues long. Per the germline V gene, CDR1 is SGHTA and CDR2 is FQGNSA. The germline V and J ends were trimmed by 1 base and 2 bases, with 11 bases remaining between them. Here the CDR3 DNA reads TGTGCCAGCAGCTTAGTTTGGGGCGGGCAAGAGACCCAGTACTTC. Its translation: CASSLVWGGQETQYF. Supplemented by reference TRBV7-2 and TRBJ2-5, the full variable domain reads GAGVSQSPSNKVTEKGKDVELRCDPISGHTALYWYRQSLGQGLEFLIYFQGNSAPDKSGLPSDRFSAERTGGSVSTLTIQRTQQEDSAVYLCASSLVWGGQETQYFGPGTRLLVL.

This clonotype was picked up a small number of times. The gene calls are TRBV20-1 and TRBJ2-7, with D possibly being TRBD1 (6 bases). CDR1 and CDR2 (germline): DFQATT, SNEGSKA (reference sequence). Trimming removed 5 bases at V and 0 bases at J, with 8 bases between. The CDR3 length is 12 residues. CDR3 coding DNA: TGCAGTGCTGGGACACCCTCCTACGAGCAGTACTTC. It specifies CSAGTPSYEQYF.

The chain has TRBV7-2 and TRBJ1-1; D call uncertain. V lost 5 bases to trimming and J lost 10 bases, with 14 bases between them. The CDR3 is 12 amino acids. Germline V gene sequence: CDR1 SGHTA, CDR2 FQGNSA. The DNA for the CDR3 is TGTGCCAGCAGCACACCCTTCGGGCGAGCTTTCTTT. Translated, it gives CASSTPFGRAFF.

The CDR3 DNA is TGTGCCAGCAGCTCCGGGACAGGAAAAACCTACGAGCAGTACTTC. Amino acid sequence: CASSSGTGKTYEQYF. The rearrangement links TRBV6-5 to TRBJ2-7, with 8 bases fitting TRBD1. Germline trimming cut 6 bases from V and 2 bases from J; bases unmatched to any gene: 9. The CDR3 sequence is 15 residues long. Germline lookup yields CDR1 MNHEY and CDR2 SVGAGI.

The V and J genes are TRBV20-1 and TRBJ2-5; TRBD2 aligns across 14 bases. Near its end, the DNA agrees better with TRBJ2-7, so the J call may be wrong. The CDR3 length is 15 residues. The germline CDR1 and CDR2 sequences are DFQATT and SNEGSKA (reference sequence). The CDR3 loop reads CSARGLAGEEVEQYF. The CDR3 bases are TGCAGTGCCAGGGGACTAGCGGGAGAGGAAGTCGAGCAGTACTTC.

This clonotype appeared a few times. The genes are TRBV25-1 and TRBJ2-7; 12 nucleotides agree with TRBD2. CDR3 length: 16 amino acids. Looked up from germline, CDR1 is MGHDK and CDR2 is SYGVNS. Trimming cost V 3 bases and J 5 bases; bases outside gene matches: 8. The CDR3 DNA reads as TGTGCCAGCAGTGATCCGAGACTAGCGGGAGTCCACGAGCAGTACTTC. This codes for CASSDPRLAGVHEQYF.

This clonotype has only a few counts. The rearrangement joins TRBV10-3 to TRBJ2-1; 7 bases are a match to TRBD1. The germline CDR1 and CDR2 sequences are ENHRY and SYGVKD. Losses at the gene ends were 8 bases for V and 5 bases for J; bases not matched to a gene: 6. The CDR3 consists of 13 residues. The CDR3 sequence: CAIGGQKNNEQFF. The CDR3 DNA is TGTGCCATCGGGGGACAGAAGAACAATGAGCAGTTCTTC.

The rearrangement uses TRBV10-3 and TRBJ2-4, with unresolved D. The tail of the sequence fits TRBJ2-7 better, so the J call may be wrong. This CDR3 spans 13 amino acids. Germline CDR1 ENHRY, CDR2 SYGVKD. The CDR3 spells CAISGQVRPEQYF. CDR3 coding DNA: TGTGCCATCAGTGGCCAGGTGAGACCCGAGCAGTACTTC.

V usage is TRBV6-4 and J usage is TRBJ2-1; 15 bases match TRBD2. After removal of 5 bases from V and 7 bases from J, the junction contained 6 bases not matched to a gene. Looked up from germline, CDR1 is MRHNA and CDR2 is SNTAGT. This CDR3 comprises 16 residues. CDR3 in DNA: TGTGCCAGCAGTCCCGGGACTAGCGGGGGGACGAATGAGCAGTTCTTC. It specifies CASSPGTSGGTNEQFF.